Below are 24 T cell receptor beta chains sequenced from a single sample in a study of cytomegalovirus exposure and HLA in healthy donors. The PCR was carried out with 60 Vbeta primers and 13 Jbeta primers. The data were produced by immunoSEQ multiplex PCR, yet TCRdb's version contains in-frame clones alone and is incomplete. Of 230,000 or so clones listed, about 90% were seen once; the top ten hold less than 2%. Sequencing was done on a sample of PBMCs. These receptor sequences come from a girl aged 2-9 years in good health and CMV-seronegative.

The CDR3 is CASKRTANTEAFF. The CDR3 DNA is TGTGCCAGCAAAAGGACAGCCAACACTGAAGCTTTCTTT. J is TRBJ1-1 and V is TRBV27; D may be TRBD1 (6 bases). In germline, CDR1 is MNHEY, CDR2 SMNVEV (reference sequence). The ends were cut back, 7 bases at V and 2 bases at J, with 11 bases in the middle. CDR3 length equals 13 residues.

The chain links TRBV27 to TRBJ2-7, with 8 nucleotides matching TRBD1. J gave up 4 bases and V 8 bases, and 7 bases lay outside the gene matches. Germline V gene data show CDR1 as MNHEY and CDR2 as SMNVEV (reference sequence). This CDR3 comprises 13 residues. The CDR3 sequence is CASGRTGPYEQYF. CDR3 nucleotides: TGTGCCAGCGGGAGGACAGGGCCGTACGAGCAGTACTTC.

In DNA, the CDR3 is TGCGCCAGCAGCTTGGGGAACTCTCCCAACGCGGGGGACACCATATATTTT. Its translation is CASSLGNSPNAGDTIYF. The chain carries TRBV5-1 and TRBJ1-3; D might be TRBD1 (5 bases). Trimming took 0 bases from V and 8 from J, leaving 21 bases between them. CDR1 is SGHRS, CDR2 YFSETQ, per germline. The CDR3 covers 17 residues.

Comment on this clone: Other nucleotide sequences in the sample specify the same CDR3. V usage is TRBV6-5 and J usage is TRBJ2-1; perhaps TRBD1 as D (5 bases). The CDR3 runs 13 residues. CDR1 and CDR2 from the germline V gene are MNHEY and SVGAGI. Trimming cost V 0 bases and J 7 bases, with 7 bases left between them. The CDR3 nucleotides read TGTGCCAGCAGTTACTCGTCAGGGAATGAGCAGTTCTTC. Amino acids: CASSYSSGNEQFF.

This clone has only one observation. The rearrangement links TRBV6-1 to TRBJ2-7, with 8 positions matching TRBD2. The CDR3 extends over 15 amino acids. V was clipped by 5 bases and J by 0 bases; unmatched bases: 6. CDR1 MNHNS and CDR2 SASEGT come from the germline V gene. CDR3 residues: CASSTTSVSSYEQYF. The CDR3 DNA is TGTGCCAGCAGTACGACTAGCGTAAGCTCCTACGAGCAGTACTTC.

The V and J genes are TRBV2 and TRBJ1-5; 7 bases agree with TRBD1. This CDR3 has 15 residues. Germline-derived CDR1 and CDR2 are SNHLY and FYNNEI. V lost 3 bases, J lost 2 bases, and 4 bases stayed unmatched. The CDR3 here is CASSESGGGNQPQHF. Written as DNA, the CDR3 is TGTGCCAGCAGTGAGTCAGGGGGTGGCAATCAGCCCCAGCATTTT.

The chain uses TRBV18 and TRBJ1-2, with a weak D call TRBD1 (6 bases). Germline CDR1 KGHSH, CDR2 LQKENI. This CDR3 has 12 residues. V was cut by 8 bases and J by 6 bases, with 13 bases left in between. The CDR3 nucleotides are TGTGCCAGCGGCGGGGGGCGAGATGGCTACACCTTC. Its translation is CASGGGRDGYTF. The full variable domain, its missing parts supplied by reference TRBV18 and TRBJ1-2, is NAGVMQNPRHLVRRRGQEARLRCSPMKGHSHVYWYRQLPEEGLKFMVYLQKENIIDESGMPKERFSAEFPKEGPSILRIQQVVRGDSAAYFCASGGGRDGYTFGSGTRLTVV.

The chain links TRBV10-3 to TRBJ1-1; D not resolved. The CDR3 runs 14 residues. V shed 4 bases and J shed 4 bases, with 13 bases lying between them. Germline V gene sequence: CDR1 ENHRY, CDR2 SYGVKD. The CDR3 DNA sequence: TGTGCCATCAGTGGAATAGGCCGGGGCACTGAAGCTTTCTTT. This sequence encodes CAISGIGRGTEAFF.

This clone showed up just once. CDR3 sequence: CASRFEGYGYTF. In DNA, the CDR3 is TGTGCCAGCAGGTTTGAGGGATATGGCTACACCTTC. The V call is TRBV5-4, the J call TRBJ1-2, with D unresolved. Germline values: CDR1 SGHNT, CDR2 YYREEE (reference sequence). This CDR3 contains 12 residues. With 5 bases removed from V and 5 bases from J, the gap between germline ends came to 10 bases.

The chain links TRBV5-1 to TRBJ2-5; the D is unclear. The CDR3 extends over 15 amino acids. The ends were cut back, 0 bases at V and 4 bases at J, with 13 bases in the middle. CDR1 is SGHRS and CDR2 is YFSETQ in the germline V gene. As DNA, the CDR3 is TGCGCCAGCAGCTTGGATAGCTTCGATTCAGAGACCCAGTACTTC. It codes for CASSLDSFDSETQYF.

The chain has TRBV19 and TRBJ2-1; no definite D call. This CDR3 has 14 amino acids. CDR1 is LNHDA, CDR2 SQIVND, per germline (reference sequence). V lost 3 bases, J lost 9 bases, and 15 bases lay in between. The CDR3 sequence is CASSIFQSVAEQFF. CDR3 sequence (DNA): TGTGCCAGTAGTATTTTTCAAAGCGTGGCTGAGCAGTTCTTC.

V gene TRBV4-1 combines with J gene TRBJ2-7; 8 nucleotides agree with TRBD1. Germline assignment: CDR1 MGHRA and CDR2 YSYEKL. Trimming removed 0 bases from V and 4 bases from J; junction bases left unmatched: 11. There are 17 residues in the CDR3. The CDR3: CASSQDGGGQGFYEQYF. CDR3 in DNA: TGCGCCAGCAGCCAAGATGGGGGTGGACAGGGTTTTTACGAGCAGTACTTC.

The chain is built from TRBV4-1 and TRBJ2-1; 13 nucleotides match TRBD2. CDR1 and CDR2 from the germline V gene are MGHRA and YSYEKL. V lost 0 bases and J lost 10; bases outside the gene matches: 3. The CDR3 has 15 residues. CDR3 in DNA: TGCGCCAGCAGCCAAGATGGACTAGCGGGAGTGGAGCAGTTCTTC. Translated: CASSQDGLAGVEQFF.

This chain connects TRBV28 to TRBJ1-1; 8 bases match TRBD1. With V trimmed by 6 bases and J by 10 bases, 4 bases remained unmatched. This CDR3 contains 11 residues. Per germline, CDR1 MDHEN and CDR2 SYDVKM. CDR3 bases: TGTGCCAGCAGGGGCGGGACAGGAGCTTTCTTT. Its translation is CASRGGTGAFF.

The chain uses TRBV6-1 and TRBJ2-5; a possible D gene is TRBD1 (6 bases). Germline lookup yields CDR1 MNHNS and CDR2 SASEGT. The CDR3 is 16 amino acids. The V end was cut by 4 bases, the J end by 2 bases, with 17 bases between. CDR3 loop: CASSAPQGRLQETQYF. Written as DNA, the CDR3 is TGTGCCAGCAGTGCCCCACAGGGTCGACTTCAAGAGACCCAGTACTTC.

The chain links TRBV7-6 to TRBJ2-7, with D possibly TRBD1 on 5 matching bases. From germline, CDR1 is SGHVS and CDR2 FNYEAQ. The CDR3 runs 16 residues. V shed 0 bases and J shed 5 bases, with 17 bases lying between them. The CDR3 DNA reads TGTGCCAGCAGCTTAGCGTCGACAGAGATATCCAACGAGCAGTACTTC. Encoded protein: CASSLASTEISNEQYF.

This clone was seen more than once but under ten times. This chain joins TRBV6-5 and TRBJ2-5; D might be TRBD1 (6 bases). Germline values: CDR1 MNHEY, CDR2 SVGAGI. The length of the CDR3 is 15 residues. Trimming stripped 0 bases from V and 1 base from J, with 9 bases between. The CDR3 here is CASSYSEGGQETQYF. The CDR3 DNA reads as TGTGCCAGCAGTTACTCGGAAGGGGGCCAAGAGACCCAGTACTTC.

The chain recombines TRBV6-6 with TRBJ2-1; 10 bases map to TRBD2. The CDR3 spans 14 residues. The germline CDR1 and CDR2 sequences are MNHNY and SVGAGI (reference sequence). V trimming: 4 bases; J trimming: 5 bases; junction bases outside the gene matches: 2. The CDR3 DNA reads TGTGCCAGCAGTTTAGCGGGGGGACACAATGAGCAGTTCTTC. As protein: CASSLAGGHNEQFF.

The chain carries TRBV6-5 and TRBJ1-2; D call uncertain. CDR3 length: 13 residues. In germline, CDR1 is MNHEY, CDR2 SVGAGI. Trimming took off 6 bases at V and 7 bases at J, with 15 bases between the two ends. The chain's CDR3 is CASRAERAGGYTF. For the CDR3, the DNA is TGTGCCAGCAGAGCCGAGAGGGCTGGTGGCTACACCTTC.

The gene calls are TRBV7-2 and TRBJ2-5, with TRBD1 matching 8 bases. The CDR3 length is 15 residues. From germline, CDR1 is SGHTA and CDR2 FQGNSA. Germline trimming cut 3 bases from V and 4 bases from J; bases unmatched to any gene: 7. The CDR3 nucleotides are TGTGCCAGCAGCTTTGACAGGGGTATTCCAGAGACCCAGTACTTC. As protein: CASSFDRGIPETQYF.

The genes are TRBV25-1 and TRBJ2-3, with 9 bases that match TRBD2. The CDR3 runs 14 residues. V trimming: 4 bases; J trimming: 7 bases; junction bases outside the gene matches: 6. The V gene's germline CDR1 is MGHDK and CDR2 SYGVNS. The CDR3 sequence is CASSVSSGTHTQYF. CDR3 bases: TGTGCCAGCAGTGTTTCTAGCGGGACCCATACGCAGTATTTT. Using reference TRBV25-1 and TRBJ2-3 for the parts outside the CDR3, the full variable domain is EADIYQTPRYLVIGTGKKITLECSQTMGHDKMYWYQQDPGMELHLIHYSYGVNSTEKGDLSSESTVSRIRTEHFPLTLESARPSHTSQYLCASSVSSGTHTQYFGPGTRLTVL.

This chain connects TRBV7-7 to TRBJ2-1; 7 bases are shared with TRBD2. Trimming removed 5 bases from V and 5 bases from J; junction bases left unmatched: 18. The CDR3 is 18 residues long. Germline V lookup: CDR1 SSHAT, CDR2 FNYEAQ (reference sequence). The DNA for the CDR3 is TGTGCCAGCAGCCCTTCCCCCCGAATCCTAGCGGAAAACAATGAGCAGTTCTTC. The encoded protein is CASSPSPRILAENNEQFF.

The V call is TRBV10-3, the J call TRBJ2-1; 8 bases map to TRBD2. The CDR3 length is 15 residues. V was clipped by 6 bases and J by 2 bases; unmatched bases: 6. The germline V gene has CDR1 ENHRY and CDR2 SYGVKD. CDR3 DNA: TGTGCCATCAGAGAAGAGCGGGGGACCTACAATGAGCAGTTCTTC. It codes for CAIREERGTYNEQFF.

This rearrangement joins TRBV30 to TRBJ2-1; D is perhaps TRBD2 (5 bases). This CDR3 is built from 14 residues. CDR1 and CDR2 (germline): GTSNPN, SVGIG (reference sequence). V gave up 0 bases and J gave up 6 bases, with 12 bases separating them. CDR3 nucleotide sequence: TGTGCCTGGAGTGTGGACTCAACGGCCAATGAGCAGTTCTTC. Its translation: CAWSVDSTANEQFF.